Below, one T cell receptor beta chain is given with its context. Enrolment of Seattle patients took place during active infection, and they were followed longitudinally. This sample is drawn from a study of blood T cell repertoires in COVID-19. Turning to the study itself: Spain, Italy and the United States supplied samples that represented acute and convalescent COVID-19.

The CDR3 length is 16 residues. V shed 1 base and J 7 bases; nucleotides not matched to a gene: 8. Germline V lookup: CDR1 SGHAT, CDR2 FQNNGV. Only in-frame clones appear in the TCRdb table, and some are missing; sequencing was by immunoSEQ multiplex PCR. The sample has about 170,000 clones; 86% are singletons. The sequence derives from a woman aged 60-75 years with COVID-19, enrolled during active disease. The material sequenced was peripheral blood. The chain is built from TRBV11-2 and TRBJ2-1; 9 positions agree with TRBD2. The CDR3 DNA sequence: TGTGCCAGCAGCTTAGGTGCGGGAGGGACATTAAATGAGCAGTTCTTC. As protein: CASSLGAGGTLNEQFF. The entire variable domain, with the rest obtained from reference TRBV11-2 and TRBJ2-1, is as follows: EAGVAQSPRYKIIEKRQSVAFWCNPISGHATLYWYQQILGQGPKLLIQFQNNGVVDDSQLPKDRFSAERLKGVDSTLKIQPAKLEDSAVYLCASSLGAGGTLNEQFFGPGTRLTVL.